This TCR beta chain was sequenced in a study of PD-1 and CTLA-4 blockade in melanoma. Repertoires were generated with immunoSEQ multiplex PCR, while TCRdb's copy carries only in-frame clones and drops some. This table holds 10,000 or so clones, 75% to 85% found once. CDR1 and CDR2 (germline): SNHLY, FYNNEI. After removal of 6 bases from V and 0 bases from J, the junction contained 8 bases not matched to a gene. This CDR3 is built from 15 residues. The sequence was obtained from a human donor with melanoma. This sequence joins TRBV2 and TRBJ2-7; 7 bases map to TRBD1. The sequences come from CD8+ T cells from peripheral blood, collected from a patient given anti-PD-1 treatment. CDR3 in amino acids: CASREQTGTSYEQYF. The CDR3 DNA reads TGTGCCAGCAGGGAACAGACAGGGACCTCCTACGAGCAGTACTTC.